Each of the 17 T cell receptor beta chains below was sequenced from the same sample in a study of cytomegalovirus exposure and HLA in healthy donors. 13 Jbeta primers and 60 Vbeta primers were used for the PCR. TCRdb's table, derived via immunoSEQ multiplex PCR, lists solely in-frame clones and lacks some. Among about 160,000 clones listed, 84% were seen once. The sample consisted of PBMCs. The receptors come from a man in his fifties in good health and CMV-seropositive.

As regards this clone: At one of its ends the junction is not consistent with the germline gene, which may arise from a read error. J is TRBJ2-1 and V is TRBV7-9, with D unclear. From germline, CDR1 is SEHNR and CDR2 FQNEAQ (reference sequence). CDR3 length: 15 amino acids. Written as DNA, the CDR3 is TGTGCCAGCAGCTTAGCTCTCGTCATCTACAGTGAGCAGTTCTTC. Protein: CASSLALVIYSEQFF.

This chain joins TRBV6-1 and TRBJ1-2, with D unclear. Germline values: CDR1 MNHNS, CDR2 SASEGT. The CDR3 length is 12 residues. The V end lost 6 bases, the J end lost 5 bases, and 10 bases lay between the germline ends. CDR3 nucleotides: TGTGCCAGCAGCCCTACAGATTATGGCTACACCTTC. Encoded protein: CASSPTDYGYTF.

The table lists this clone with a count of one. The chain is built from TRBV10-2 and TRBJ1-5; 9 bases align to TRBD1. V gave up 6 bases and J gave up 4 bases; unmatched junction bases: 1. CDR3 length equals 13 residues. CDR1 and CDR2 (germline): WSHSY, SAAADI. In nucleotides, the CDR3 is TGCGCCAGCAGACAGGGGGCTAATCAGCCCCAGCATTTT. Its protein product is CASRQGANQPQHF.

The sample holds one count of this clone. V gene TRBV19 combines with J gene TRBJ2-3; the match to TRBD1 covers 7 bases. Germline V gene lookup returns CDR1 LNHDA and CDR2 SQIVND (reference sequence). V trimming: 6 bases; J trimming: 7 bases; junction bases outside the gene matches: 7. CDR3 length: 13 amino acids. The CDR3 loop is CASSRGSANTQYF. As DNA, the CDR3 is TGTGCCAGTAGCAGGGGGTCGGCAAATACGCAGTATTTT.

V usage is TRBV7-9 and J usage is TRBJ2-1; 12 bases fit TRBD2. The CDR3 loop spans 15 amino acids. CDR1 is SEHNR, CDR2 FQNEAQ, per germline (reference sequence). The V gene end was trimmed by 8 bases and the J gene end by 3 bases; junction bases not matched to a gene: 5. This chain's CDR3 is CASRSGLAGYNEQFF. In DNA form, the CDR3 reads TGTGCCAGCCGGTCGGGACTAGCGGGCTACAATGAGCAGTTCTTC.

This chain uses TRBV30 with TRBJ2-5; 9 bases are shared with TRBD1. V was clipped by 5 bases and J by 2 bases; unmatched bases: 3. This CDR3 spans 13 amino acids. The germline gives CDR1 GTSNPN, CDR2 SVGIG (reference sequence). The CDR3 nucleotides read TGTGCCTGGGGGGGACAGGGTCAAGAGACCCAGTACTTC. It encodes CAWGGQGQETQYF.

The chain combines TRBV7-9 with TRBJ1-2, with no clear D. Trimming took 3 bases from V and 4 from J, leaving 6 bases between them. The CDR3 loop spans 12 amino acids. Germline V gene lookup returns CDR1 SEHNR and CDR2 FQNEAQ (reference sequence). CDR3 DNA sequence: TGTGCCAGCAGCTTCAGAAGCTATGGCTACACCTTC. It specifies CASSFRSYGYTF.

The J gene is TRBJ1-5, the V gene TRBV10-1; 7 bases are a match to TRBD1. After removal of 6 bases from V and 3 bases from J, the junction contained 14 bases not matched to a gene. Germline V gene lookup returns CDR1 WNHNN and CDR2 SYGVQD (reference sequence). CDR3 length equals 17 residues. The CDR3 protein is CASSPPPNDRVNQPQHF. The CDR3 coding sequence is TGCGCCAGCAGCCCGCCTCCTAATGACAGGGTCAATCAGCCCCAGCATTTT.

This chain joins TRBV25-1 and TRBJ2-3; TRBD2 might be the D (5 bases). There are 15 residues in the CDR3. CDR1 is MGHDK and CDR2 is SYGVNS in the germline V gene. V lost 4 bases, J lost 6 bases, and 17 bases lay in between. The CDR3 DNA is TGTGCCAGCAGTGGGTTGCTAGCAACCGGGGATACGCAGTATTTT. As protein: CASSGLLATGDTQYF.

This clone was counted a single time. The chain carries TRBV5-1 and TRBJ2-1; D possibly corresponds to TRBD2 (5 bases). CDR3 length equals 12 residues. Trimming took 5 bases from V and 8 from J, leaving 11 bases between them. CDR1 and CDR2 from the germline V gene are SGHRS and YFSETQ. The CDR3 reads CASRERIDEQFF. CDR3 DNA: TGCGCCAGCAGGGAGCGGATAGATGAGCAGTTCTTC.

This chain links TRBV2 with TRBJ2-7, with D tentatively TRBD1 (5 bases). Germline CDR1 is SNHLY and CDR2 is FYNNEI. There are 15 residues in the CDR3. The CDR3 region has the DNA TGTGCCAGCAGCGAAGACAGAGCTAGCTCCTACGAGCAGTACGTC. It translates to CASSEDRASSYEQYV.

The J gene is TRBJ2-2, the V gene TRBV11-2, with a tentative D call TRBD2 (6 bases). CDR1 and CDR2 (germline): SGHAT, FQNNGV. V gave up 10 bases and J gave up 0 bases, with 15 bases separating them. The CDR3 totals 15 residues. The CDR3 protein is CATRGLNTNTGELFF. In nucleotides, the CDR3 is TGTGCCACCCGGGGACTCAATACGAACACCGGGGAGCTGTTTTTT. Complete variable domain (other parts from reference TRBV11-2 and TRBJ2-2): EAGVAQSPRYKIIEKRQSVAFWCNPISGHATLYWYQQILGQGPKLLIQFQNNGVVDDSQLPKDRFSAERLKGVDSTLKIQPAKLEDSAVYLCATRGLNTNTGELFFGEGSRLTVL.

CDR3 DNA: TGTGCCAGCAGCCATTTATGGACTAGCGGGAGCCTCGGGGAGACCCAGTACTTC. Protein: CASSHLWTSGSLGETQYF. The chain employs TRBV7-6 and TRBJ2-5, with 13 bases lining up with TRBD2. After removal of 5 bases from V and 5 bases from J, the junction contained 14 bases not matched to a gene. The CDR3 consists of 18 residues. Looked up from germline, CDR1 is SGHVS and CDR2 is FNYEAQ.

The CDR3 DNA follows: TGTGCCAGCTCACCAAAAAGGGAGAACGGCAGGGGCTTAGAAGGGAATGGCTACACCTTC. Translation: CASSPKRENGRGLEGNGYTF. J is TRBJ1-2 and V is TRBV18; TRBD1 might be the D (6 bases). Trimming took 2 bases from V and 6 from J, leaving 31 bases between them. This CDR3 has 20 residues. Germline V gives CDR1 KGHSH, CDR2 LQKENI.

The genes are TRBV5-1 and TRBJ2-3; TRBD2 matches at 8 bases. V dropped 5 bases and J dropped 2; count of bases not matched to a gene: 7. Germline V gene lookup returns CDR1 SGHRS and CDR2 YFSETQ. This CDR3 is 15 amino acids long. The CDR3: CASRTGGPPTDTQYF. The CDR3 bases are TGCGCCAGCAGAACGGGGGGGCCCCCCACAGATACGCAGTATTTT.

V usage is TRBV6-1 and J usage is TRBJ2-1; 7 nucleotides line up with TRBD1. Germline V gene sequence: CDR1 MNHNS, CDR2 SASEGT. After removal of 4 bases from V and 5 bases from J, the junction contained 8 bases not matched to a gene. This CDR3 region has 15 residues. The CDR3 DNA sequence: TGTGCCAGCAGTGCCGGGACAGCGGCCGACAATGAGCAGTTCTTC. Translation gives CASSAGTAADNEQFF.

This clone was seen more than once but under ten times. The chain links TRBV7-2 to TRBJ2-7, with TRBD2 matching over 8 bases. Germline V gene sequence: CDR1 SGHTA, CDR2 FQGNSA. V was clipped by 0 bases and J by 7 bases; unmatched bases: 8. The CDR3 consists of 15 residues. The CDR3 sequence is CASSLAGGSGEEQYF. CDR3 nucleotides: TGTGCCAGCAGCTTAGCGGGCGGTAGCGGGGAGGAGCAGTACTTC. Full variable domain (missing parts from reference TRBV7-2 and TRBJ2-7): GAGVSQSPSNKVTEKGKDVELRCDPISGHTALYWYRQSLGQGLEFLIYFQGNSAPDKSGLPSDRFSAERTGGSVSTLTIQRTQQEDSAVYLCASSLAGGSGEEQYFGPGTRLTVT.